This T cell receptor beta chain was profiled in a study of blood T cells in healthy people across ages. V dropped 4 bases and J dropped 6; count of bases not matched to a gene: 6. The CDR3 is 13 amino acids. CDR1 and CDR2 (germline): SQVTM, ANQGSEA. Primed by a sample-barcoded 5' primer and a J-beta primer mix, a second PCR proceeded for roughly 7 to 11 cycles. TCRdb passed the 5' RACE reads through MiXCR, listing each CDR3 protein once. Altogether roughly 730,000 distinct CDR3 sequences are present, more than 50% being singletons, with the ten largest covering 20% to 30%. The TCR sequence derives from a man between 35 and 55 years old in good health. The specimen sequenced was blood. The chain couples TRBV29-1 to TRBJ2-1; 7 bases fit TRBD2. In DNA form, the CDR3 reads TGCAGCGTTGGCGGAGTAGCGGGCAATGAGCAGTTCTTC. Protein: CSVGGVAGNEQFF.